Included here is one TCR beta chain sequence, with context. The antigen is undetermined. The source of the sample is a study of cytomegalovirus exposure and HLA in healthy donors. Study-wide background: Earlier, some 170 million T cells were analyzed, and 90 million to 140 million unique TCR beta sequences were found among them. Study-level results: DRB1 showed the most TCR associations and HLA-C the fewest in a later analysis, as rates varied by HLA locus. Being productive about 87% or about 30% of the time was typical of most TCR beta V segments in an earlier analysis.

13 Jbeta primers and 60 Vbeta primers were used for the PCR. Some clones are missing from TCRdb's copy, which holds only in-frame ones; the method was immunoSEQ multiplex PCR. The sample contains some 150,000 clones, approximately 70% of which appear only once. The CDR3 runs 16 residues. Germline CDR1 SGDLS, CDR2 YYNGEE. Unmatched junction bases numbered 7, after V lost 3 bases and J lost 3 bases. The receptor was isolated from a woman aged 25 to 39 in good health and CMV-seronegative. The chain links TRBV9 to TRBJ2-3, with 10 bases lining up with TRBD1. The sequencing sample was made of PBMCs. This chain's CDR3 is CASSAKTGGGTDTQYF. The CDR3 coding sequence is TGTGCCAGCAGCGCCAAGACAGGGGGCGGGACAGATACGCAGTATTTT. Looking up the rest from reference TRBV9 and TRBJ2-3 gives the full variable domain: DSGVTQTPKHLITATGQRVTLRCSPRSGDLSVYWYQQSLDQGLQFLIQYYNGEERAKGNILERFSAQQFPDLHSELNLSSLELGDSALYFCASSAKTGGGTDTQYFGPGTRLTVL.